These 8 T cell receptor beta chains originate from one sample sequenced in a study of neurological immune-mediated disorders. Each CDR3 protein gets one entry after TCRdb re-called the 5' RACE reads with MiXCR. The table shows about 49,000 distinct CDR3 sequences, with 7% to 10% occurring only once. Time point denoted: longitudinal time-point 3. The sample comprised PBMCs. Every receptor here comes from a middle-aged woman in good health.

At least ten counts were recorded for this clonotype. The chain combines TRBV12-3 or TRBV12-4 with TRBJ1-2, with D unresolved. The CDR3 sequence is 11 residues long. V lost 10 bases, J lost 8 bases, and 14 bases lay in between. CDR3 coding DNA: TGTGCCACCGGTAGCCCTTTGGGCTACACCTTC. This encodes CATGSPLGYTF.

The gene calls are TRBV12-3 or TRBV12-4 and TRBJ2-2; the D gene could be TRBD1 or TRBD2 (7 bases each). V lost 6 bases to trimming and J lost 8 bases, with 13 bases between them. The CDR3 covers 13 residues. CDR3 coding DNA: TGTGCCAGCAGCCAGGGGGGGCCAGGGGAGCTGTTTTTT. Protein sequence: CASSQGGPGELFF.

Concerning this clonotype: One end of the junction fails to match germline, which may point to a read error. The rearrangement joins TRBV4-3 to TRBJ2-1; the D gene is possibly TRBD2 (5 bases). Germline V gives CDR1 LGHNA, CDR2 YSLEER. This CDR3 region has 15 residues. CDR3 bases: TGCGCCAGCAGCCAAGATCGCGGAGCCGGGAATGATCAGTTCTTC. This encodes CASSQDRGAGNDQFF.

Many counts were recorded for this clonotype. In DNA form, the CDR3 reads TGCGCCAGCAGCCAAGAAGGAGCTAGCGGGGTAGCCAAAAACATTCAGTACTTC. Encoded protein: CASSQEGASGVAKNIQYF. This chain connects TRBV4-3 to TRBJ2-4, with 9 bases fitting TRBD2. From germline, CDR1 is LGHNA and CDR2 YSLEER. This CDR3 has 18 amino acids. J gave up 0 bases and V 0 bases, and 6 bases lay outside the gene matches.

The table lists this clonotype with a few counts. This rearrangement joins TRBV5-6 to TRBJ2-2; D might be TRBD1 (6 bases). With 2 bases removed from V and 0 bases from J, the gap between germline ends came to 8 bases. Germline-derived CDR1 and CDR2 are SGHDT and YYEEEE. The CDR3 totals 15 residues. CDR3 region: CASSLGGANTGELFF. The CDR3 nucleotides are TGTGCCAGCAGCTTAGGGGGAGCGAACACCGGGGAGCTGTTTTTT.

Many counts were recorded for this clonotype. The gene calls are TRBV5-5 and TRBJ2-1; 15 bases align to TRBD2. V lost 6 bases, J lost 0 bases, and 10 bases stayed unmatched. Germline V CDR1 and CDR2: SGHKS, YYEKEE (reference sequence). CDR3 size: 19 residues. CDR3 residues: CASNKGLAGGISSYNEQFF. DNA for the CDR3: TGTGCCAGCAACAAGGGACTAGCGGGGGGAATTAGCTCCTACAATGAGCAGTTCTTC.

This clonotype was picked up many times. The chain has TRBV5-6 and TRBJ1-1; 7 nucleotides line up with TRBD1. Germline V lookup: CDR1 SGHDT, CDR2 YYEEEE. This CDR3 region has 13 residues. J gave up 6 bases and V 0 bases, and 2 bases lay outside the gene matches. CDR3: CASSLGQGSEAFF. The CDR3 DNA is TGTGCCAGCAGCTTGGGACAGGGATCTGAAGCTTTCTTT.

This clonotype was recorded many times. An end of the junction does not agree with germline; a read error may underlie this. This chain connects TRBV12-3 or TRBV12-4 to TRBJ1-1; D is perhaps TRBD1 (5 bases). This CDR3 contains 11 residues. CDR3 in amino acids: CASSFLGDSLF. CDR3 bases: TGTGCCAGCAGTTTTTTAGGGGATTCCCTGTTT.